The 4 T cell receptor beta chains in this list originate from one sample, sequenced in a study of T cell repertoires in cytomegalovirus infection. Their antigens remain unidentified. MiXCR, applied by TCRdb to the reads, yields one record per CDR3 protein. The table has tens of thousands of distinct CDR3 sequences, roughly a quarter seen once. This material consisted of CD8+ T cells from cultured PBMCs, taken from culture after CMV antigen stimulation. These receptors originate from a human donor in good health (CMV status not recorded). Some clones in this sample may be carry-over from other donors' samples.

This clonotype has a count of ten or more. The chain recombines TRBV19 with TRBJ1-1, with 7 bases that match TRBD1. V lost 5 bases and J lost 1; bases outside the gene matches: 4. Germline values: CDR1 LNHDA, CDR2 SQIVND (reference sequence). The CDR3 has 14 residues. CDR3 coding DNA: TGTGCCAGTAGTCATCGGACAGGGAACACTGAAGCTTTCTTT. Encoded protein: CASSHRTGNTEAFF.

This clonotype was seen only a few times. This chain's CDR3 is CASRGQGGNEQYF. The CDR3, as DNA: TGTGCCAGCAGGGGACAGGGAGGGAACGAGCAGTACTTC. The chain recombines TRBV27 with TRBJ2-7; 9 nucleotides match TRBD1. Germline V CDR1 and CDR2: MNHEY, SMNVEV (reference sequence). The CDR3 length is 13 residues. With 6 bases clipped from V and 5 bases from J, the junction kept 5 bases outside the gene matches.

The chain is built from TRBV27 and TRBJ1-2; the D is unclear. Germline CDR1 and CDR2: MNHEY and SMNVEV (reference sequence). CDR3 length: 14 amino acids. V dropped 5 bases and J dropped 2 bases, with 12 bases sitting between them. As DNA, the CDR3 is TGTGCCAGCAGTAGAGTAGGGTCAAACTATGGCTACACCTTC. Translating gives CASSRVGSNYGYTF.

Note on this clonotype: A much larger clone differs by one base, so this may be a read error. The genes are TRBV4-1 and TRBJ2-2; weak D call: TRBD1 (6 bases). The CDR3 has 15 amino acids. The V gene's germline CDR1 is MGHRA and CDR2 YSYEKL. Here the CDR3 DNA reads TGCGCCAGCAGCAAAGACAGGCACTACACCGGGGAGCTGTTTTTT. Translation gives CASSKDRHYTGELFF.